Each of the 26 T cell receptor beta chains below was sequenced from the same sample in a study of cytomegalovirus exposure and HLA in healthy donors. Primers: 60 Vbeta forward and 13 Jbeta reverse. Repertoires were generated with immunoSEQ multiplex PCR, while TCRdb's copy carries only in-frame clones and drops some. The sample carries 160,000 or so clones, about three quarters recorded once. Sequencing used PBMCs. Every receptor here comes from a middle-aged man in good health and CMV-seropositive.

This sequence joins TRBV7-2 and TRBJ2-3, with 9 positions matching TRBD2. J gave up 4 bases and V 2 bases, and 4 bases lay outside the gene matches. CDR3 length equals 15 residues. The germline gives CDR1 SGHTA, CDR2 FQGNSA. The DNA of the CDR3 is TGTGCCAGCAGCTTAAGGGGACTAGCTGCAGATACGCAGTATTTT. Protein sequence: CASSLRGLAADTQYF.

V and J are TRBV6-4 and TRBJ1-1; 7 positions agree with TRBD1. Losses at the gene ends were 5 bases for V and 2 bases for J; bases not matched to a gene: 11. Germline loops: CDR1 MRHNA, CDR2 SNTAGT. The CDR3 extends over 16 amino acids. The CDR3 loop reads CASSSTHRGFNTEAFF. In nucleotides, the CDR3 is TGTGCCAGCAGTTCCACTCACAGGGGATTTAACACTGAAGCTTTCTTT.

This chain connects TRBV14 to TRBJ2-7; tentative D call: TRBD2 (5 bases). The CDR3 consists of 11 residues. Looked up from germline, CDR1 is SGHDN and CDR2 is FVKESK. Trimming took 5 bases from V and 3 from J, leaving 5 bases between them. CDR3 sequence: CASSGGYEQYF. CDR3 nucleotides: TGTGCCAGCAGCGGAGGCTACGAGCAGTACTTC.

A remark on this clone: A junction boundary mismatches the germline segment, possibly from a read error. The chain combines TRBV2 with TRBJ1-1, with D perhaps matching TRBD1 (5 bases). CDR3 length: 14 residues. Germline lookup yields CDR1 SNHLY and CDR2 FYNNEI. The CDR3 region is CVSSVLGGNTEAFF. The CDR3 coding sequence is TGTGTCAGCAGTGTATTGGGGGGGAACACTGAAGCTTTCTTT.

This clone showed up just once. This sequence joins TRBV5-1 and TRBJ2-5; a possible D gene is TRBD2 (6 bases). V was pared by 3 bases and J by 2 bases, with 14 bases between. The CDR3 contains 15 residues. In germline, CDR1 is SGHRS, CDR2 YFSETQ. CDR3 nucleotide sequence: TGCGCCAGCAGCTGGATGGGGGGACCTCAAGAGACCCAGTACTTC. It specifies CASSWMGGPQETQYF.

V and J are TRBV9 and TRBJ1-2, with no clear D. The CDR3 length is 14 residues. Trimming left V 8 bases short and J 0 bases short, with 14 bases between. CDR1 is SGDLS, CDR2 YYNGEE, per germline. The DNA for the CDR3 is TGTGCCAGTTCCGCGGCGAGAGCTAACTATGGCTACACCTTC. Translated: CASSAARANYGYTF.

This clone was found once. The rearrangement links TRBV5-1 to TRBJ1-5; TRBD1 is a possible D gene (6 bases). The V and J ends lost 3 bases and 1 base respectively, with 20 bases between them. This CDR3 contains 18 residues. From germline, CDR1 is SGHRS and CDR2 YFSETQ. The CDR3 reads CASSSEPLGAPSNQPQHF. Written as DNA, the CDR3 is TGCGCCAGCAGCTCCGAGCCCCTGGGGGCGCCGAGCAATCAGCCCCAGCATTTT.

This CDR3 reads CASRHADRGYEQYF. The CDR3, as DNA: TGTGCCAGCAGGCACGCGGACAGGGGGTACGAGCAGTACTTC. The J gene is TRBJ2-7, the V gene TRBV6-6; 10 nucleotides match TRBD1. V lost 6 bases to trimming and J lost 4 bases; unmatched junction nucleotides: 6. CDR3 size: 14 residues. CDR1 is MNHNY and CDR2 is SVGAGI in the germline V gene (reference sequence).

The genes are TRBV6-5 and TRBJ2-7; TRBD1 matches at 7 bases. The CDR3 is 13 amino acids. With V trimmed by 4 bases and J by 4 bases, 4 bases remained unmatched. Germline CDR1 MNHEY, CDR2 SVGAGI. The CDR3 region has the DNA TGTGCCAGCAGTTCCGGGACAGATTACGAGCAGTACTTC. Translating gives CASSSGTDYEQYF.

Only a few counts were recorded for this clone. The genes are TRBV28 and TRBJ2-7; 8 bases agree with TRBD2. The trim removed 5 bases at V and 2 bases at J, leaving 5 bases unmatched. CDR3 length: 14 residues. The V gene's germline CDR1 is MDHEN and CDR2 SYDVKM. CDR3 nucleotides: TGTGCCAGCAGTGATAGCGGGACGCCCTACGAGCAGTACTTC. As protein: CASSDSGTPYEQYF.

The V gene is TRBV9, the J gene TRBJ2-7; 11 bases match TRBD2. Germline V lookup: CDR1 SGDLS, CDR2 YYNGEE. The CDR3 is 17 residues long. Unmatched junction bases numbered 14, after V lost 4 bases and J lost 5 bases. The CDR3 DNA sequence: TGTGCCAGCAGCCCCGGCAGTTTAGCGGGAGGGGGCGACGAGCAGTACTTC. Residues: CASSPGSLAGGGDEQYF.

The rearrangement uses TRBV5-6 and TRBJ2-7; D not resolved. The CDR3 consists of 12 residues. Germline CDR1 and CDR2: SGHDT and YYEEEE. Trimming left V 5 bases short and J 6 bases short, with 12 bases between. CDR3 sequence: CASRLPRGEQYF. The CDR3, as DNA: TGTGCCAGCAGACTACCCCGCGGCGAGCAGTACTTC.

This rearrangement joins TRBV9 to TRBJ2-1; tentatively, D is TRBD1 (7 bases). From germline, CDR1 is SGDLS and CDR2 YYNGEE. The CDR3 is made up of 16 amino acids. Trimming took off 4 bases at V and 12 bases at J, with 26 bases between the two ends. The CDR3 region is CASSPPEGSGQGGQFF. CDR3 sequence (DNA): TGTGCCAGCAGCCCCCCTGAGGGGAGCGGCCAGGGGGGGCAGTTCTTC.

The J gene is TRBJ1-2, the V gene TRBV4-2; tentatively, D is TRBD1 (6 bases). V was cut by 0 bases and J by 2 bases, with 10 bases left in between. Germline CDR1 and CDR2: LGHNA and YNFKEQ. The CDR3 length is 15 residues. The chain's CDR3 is CASSQDQQGNYGYTF. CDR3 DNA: TGTGCCAGCAGCCAAGATCAGCAGGGGAACTATGGCTACACCTTC.

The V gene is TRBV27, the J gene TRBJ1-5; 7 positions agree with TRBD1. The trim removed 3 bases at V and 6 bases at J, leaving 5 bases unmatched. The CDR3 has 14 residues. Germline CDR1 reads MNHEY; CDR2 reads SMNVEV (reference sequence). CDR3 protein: CASSFQGVGQPQHF. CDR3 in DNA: TGTGCCAGCAGTTTCCAGGGGGTGGGTCAGCCCCAGCATTTT.

The DNA for the CDR3 is TGTGCCTGGAGTGTCGGGTCGGGGTCCTACGAGCAGTACTTC. This translates into CAWSVGSGSYEQYF. This rearrangement joins TRBV30 to TRBJ2-5; TRBD2 is a possible D gene (5 bases). The assigned J gene may be wrong: the sequence end matches TRBJ2-7 better. The CDR3 consists of 14 residues. CDR1 and CDR2 (germline): GTSNPN, SVGIG (reference sequence).

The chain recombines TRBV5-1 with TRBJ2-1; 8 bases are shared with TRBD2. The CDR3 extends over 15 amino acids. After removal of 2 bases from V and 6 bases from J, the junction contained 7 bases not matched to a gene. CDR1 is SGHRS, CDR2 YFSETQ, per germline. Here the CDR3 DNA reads TGCGCCAGCAGCTTCGTCGGGGGGGACGGCAATGAGCAGTTCTTC. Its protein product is CASSFVGGDGNEQFF.

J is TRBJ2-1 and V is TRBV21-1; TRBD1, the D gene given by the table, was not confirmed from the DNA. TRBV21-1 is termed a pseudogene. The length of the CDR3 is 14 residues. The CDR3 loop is CASSNGLLWNEQFF. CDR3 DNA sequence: TGTGCCAGCAGCAATGGGCTCCTGTGGAATGAGCAGTTCTTC.

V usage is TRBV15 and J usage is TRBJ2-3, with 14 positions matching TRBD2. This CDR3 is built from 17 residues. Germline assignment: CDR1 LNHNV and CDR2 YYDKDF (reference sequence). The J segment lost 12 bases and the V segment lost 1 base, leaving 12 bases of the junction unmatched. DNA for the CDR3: TGTGCCACCAGCAGAGGTGGGGGACTAGCGGGAGCGGTAATACAGTATTTT. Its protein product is CATSRGGGLAGAVIQYF.

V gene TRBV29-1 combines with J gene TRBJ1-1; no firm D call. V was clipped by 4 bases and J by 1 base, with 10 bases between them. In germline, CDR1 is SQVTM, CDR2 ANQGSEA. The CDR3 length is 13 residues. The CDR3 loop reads CSVAAQSNTEAFF. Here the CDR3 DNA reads TGCAGCGTTGCTGCGCAATCGAACACTGAAGCTTTCTTT.

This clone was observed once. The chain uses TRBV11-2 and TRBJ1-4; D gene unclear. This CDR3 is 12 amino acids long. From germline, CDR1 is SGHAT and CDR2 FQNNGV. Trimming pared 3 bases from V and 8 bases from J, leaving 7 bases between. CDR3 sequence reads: CASSFSVEKLFF. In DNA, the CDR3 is TGTGCCAGCAGCTTTTCTGTAGAAAAACTGTTTTTT.

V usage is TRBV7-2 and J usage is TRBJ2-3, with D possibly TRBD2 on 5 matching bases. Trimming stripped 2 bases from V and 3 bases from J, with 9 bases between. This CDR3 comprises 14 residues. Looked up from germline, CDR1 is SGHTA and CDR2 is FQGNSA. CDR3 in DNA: TGTGCCAGCAGCTTAAGCGGAGAGACAGATACGCAGTATTTT. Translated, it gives CASSLSGETDTQYF.

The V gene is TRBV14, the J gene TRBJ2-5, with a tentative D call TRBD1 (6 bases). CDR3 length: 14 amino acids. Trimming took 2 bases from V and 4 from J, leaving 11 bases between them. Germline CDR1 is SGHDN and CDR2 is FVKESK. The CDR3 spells CASSQNRVGETQYF. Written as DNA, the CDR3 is TGTGCCAGCAGCCAAAACAGGGTAGGAGAGACCCAGTACTTC.

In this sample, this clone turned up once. The CDR3 nucleotides read TGCGCCAGCAGCTTGGACAGGGCGACTGGCTACACCTTC. Protein: CASSLDRATGYTF. The chain has TRBV5-1 and TRBJ1-2, with D perhaps TRBD1 (6 bases). V shed 0 bases and J shed 7 bases, with 10 bases lying between them. CDR1 is SGHRS and CDR2 is YFSETQ in the germline V gene. This CDR3 has 13 residues.

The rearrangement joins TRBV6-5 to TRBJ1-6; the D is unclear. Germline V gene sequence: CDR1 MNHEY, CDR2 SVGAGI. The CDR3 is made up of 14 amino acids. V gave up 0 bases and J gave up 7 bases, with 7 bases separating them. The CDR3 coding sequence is TGTGCCAGCAGTTACTCAACAGCCAATTCACCCCTCCACTTT. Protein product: CASSYSTANSPLHF.

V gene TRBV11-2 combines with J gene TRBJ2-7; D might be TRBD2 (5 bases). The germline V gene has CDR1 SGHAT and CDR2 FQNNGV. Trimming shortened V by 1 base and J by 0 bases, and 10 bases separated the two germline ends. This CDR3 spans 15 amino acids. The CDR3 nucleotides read TGTGCCAGCAGCTTAGGGGAGTCTTACTCCTACGAGCAGTACTTC. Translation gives CASSLGESYSYEQYF.